These 21 T cell receptor beta chains originate from one sample sequenced in a study of cytomegalovirus exposure and HLA in healthy donors. A multiplex PCR was run with 60 Vbeta primers and 13 Jbeta primers. Only in-frame clones appear in the TCRdb table, and some are missing; sequencing was by immunoSEQ multiplex PCR. Altogether approximately 88,000 clones are present, 78% being singletons, with the ten largest covering around 6.4%. The sequencing input was PBMCs. The receptor source for this set is a man younger than 35 in good health and CMV-seropositive.

The J gene is TRBJ2-7, the V gene TRBV6-1; no clear D gene. Trimming shortened V by 4 bases and J by 1 base, and 11 bases separated the two germline ends. This CDR3 is 14 amino acids long. The germline V gene has CDR1 MNHNS and CDR2 SASEGT. CDR3 in DNA: TGTGCCAGCAGTGCCGGCGGCAGATCCTACGAGCAGTACTTC. Translating gives CASSAGGRSYEQYF.

A word on this clone: A read error may account for a junction end that differs from germline. V gene TRBV7-7 combines with J gene TRBJ2-7, with D perhaps matching TRBD1 (5 bases). CDR1 is SSHAT and CDR2 is FNYEAQ in the germline V gene (reference sequence). CDR3 length equals 15 residues. The CDR3 protein is CASSLGQGRTYEQYF. For the CDR3, the DNA is TGTGCTAGCAGCCTCGGGCAGGGTAGAACCTACGAGCAGTACTTC.

The V call is TRBV28, the J call TRBJ2-1; 8 nucleotides line up with TRBD2. Trimming removed 10 bases from V and 4 bases from J; junction bases left unmatched: 15. This CDR3 contains 16 residues. CDR1 MDHEN and CDR2 SYDVKM come from the germline V gene. The CDR3 DNA is TGTGCCACCTTACCCCATGTCGGGAGGGGTTACAATGAGCAGTTCTTC. Translating it yields CATLPHVGRGYNEQFF.

The genes are TRBV29-1 and TRBJ2-3, with 7 bases that match TRBD1. The ends lost 5 bases at V and 1 base at J; junction bases unmatched: 6. Germline V gene sequence: CDR1 SQVTM, CDR2 ANQGSEA. CDR3 length equals 14 residues. Written as DNA, the CDR3 is TGCAGCGTTCGCCAGGGGGTGGGCACAGATACGCAGTATTTT. Amino acid sequence: CSVRQGVGTDTQYF.

This clone was counted between two and nine times. This rearrangement joins TRBV6-1 to TRBJ2-7, with D tentatively TRBD1 (6 bases). V dropped 3 bases and J dropped 9 bases, with 15 bases sitting between them. Germline CDR1 reads MNHNS; CDR2 reads SASEGT. This CDR3 is built from 13 residues. CDR3 DNA sequence: TGTGCCAGCAGTGACGATACAGGGTTTGGGCAGTACTTC. This encodes CASSDDTGFGQYF.

The chain uses TRBV4-1 and TRBJ2-5; TRBD1 matches at 8 bases. Germline V gene lookup returns CDR1 MGHRA and CDR2 YSYEKL. The ends lost 5 bases at V and 4 bases at J; junction bases unmatched: 9. CDR3 length: 15 residues. The CDR3 nucleotides are TGCGCCAGCAGCTTCCGCTCAGGGGGCCCAGAGACCCAGTACTTC. Its translation is CASSFRSGGPETQYF.

The chain couples TRBV28 to TRBJ1-2; 12 nucleotides match TRBD1. CDR3 size: 13 residues. Losses at the gene ends were 2 bases for V and 8 bases for J; bases not matched to a gene: 0. Germline V gene data show CDR1 as MDHEN and CDR2 as SYDVKM. CDR3 sequence: CASSLGTGGGYTF. CDR3 nucleotides: TGTGCCAGCAGTTTAGGGACAGGGGGCGGCTACACCTTC.

This clone was observed a handful of times. The chain recombines TRBV28 with TRBJ2-1, with 13 bases lining up with TRBD2. The CDR3 covers 14 residues. The germline gives CDR1 MDHEN, CDR2 SYDVKM. The V segment lost 8 bases and the J segment 8 bases; nucleotides outside the gene matches: 6. This CDR3 reads CASLLAGGVYEQFF. CDR3 nucleotide sequence: TGTGCCAGCCTACTAGCGGGGGGGGTCTATGAGCAGTTCTTC.

The chain joins TRBV6-1 to TRBJ2-5; 9 nucleotides agree with TRBD1. The CDR3 loop spans 15 amino acids. V was pared by 4 bases and J by 1 base, with 4 bases of the junction left unmatched. The V gene's germline CDR1 is MNHNS and CDR2 SASEGT. Here the CDR3 DNA reads TGTGCCAGCAGTGCCGGGACAGGGCCCCAAGAGACCCAGTACTTC. It codes for CASSAGTGPQETQYF.

The chain couples TRBV10-3 to TRBJ1-4; D not certain. Trimming removed 0 bases at V and 8 bases at J, with 4 bases between. Germline values: CDR1 ENHRY, CDR2 SYGVKD. The CDR3 length is 12 residues. For the CDR3, the DNA is TGTGCCATCAGTGAGTCGCGGGAAAAACTGTTTTTT. This sequence encodes CAISESREKLFF.

This chain joins TRBV4-2 and TRBJ1-1; D unclear. Trimming cost V 0 bases and J 1 base, with 12 bases left between them. This CDR3 has 16 amino acids. Germline CDR1 reads LGHNA; CDR2 reads YNFKEQ. The CDR3 region has the DNA TGTGCCAGCAGCCAAGATTCCGGGGTTAGGAACACTGAAGCTTTCTTT. This gives the protein CASSQDSGVRNTEAFF.

CDR3: CASTPRDWNTGELFF. The DNA of the CDR3 is TGTGCCAGCACTCCGAGGGACTGGAACACCGGGGAGCTGTTTTTT. V usage is TRBV25-1 and J usage is TRBJ2-2, with a possible D match to TRBD2 (6 bases). Germline CDR1 is MGHDK and CDR2 is SYGVNS. Trimming removed 7 bases at V and 1 base at J, with 13 bases between. CDR3 length: 15 amino acids.

The chain is built from TRBV19 and TRBJ1-5; 8 bases agree with TRBD1. The ends lost 3 bases at V and 7 bases at J; junction bases unmatched: 5. Germline V gene data show CDR1 as LNHDA and CDR2 as SQIVND (reference sequence). This CDR3 contains 14 residues. This CDR3 reads CASSIQGAEQPQHF. CDR3 DNA: TGTGCCAGTAGTATCCAGGGGGCTGAACAGCCCCAGCATTTT.

The CDR3 sequence: CSVESGGGVEQYF. In DNA form, the CDR3 reads TGCAGCGTTGAAAGTGGGGGAGGGGTCGAGCAGTACTTC. The chain combines TRBV29-1 with TRBJ2-7; TRBD2 matches at 7 bases. CDR1 and CDR2 (germline): SQVTM, ANQGSEA. Unmatched junction bases numbered 7, after V lost 2 bases and J lost 6 bases. The CDR3 sequence is 13 residues long.

Details on this clone: At one end, the junction sequence differs from germline, possibly due to a read error. The rearrangement links TRBV19 to TRBJ2-1, with 7 bases aligning to TRBD2. The CDR3 covers 12 residues. CDR1 and CDR2 from the germline V gene are LNHDA and SQIVND (reference sequence). The CDR3 DNA is TGTGCCAGTAGTCTCGGGGGGTTCGAGCAATTCTTC. This codes for CASSLGGFEQFF.

The chain joins TRBV7-3 to TRBJ2-3, with TRBD2 matching 16 bases. This CDR3 is 21 amino acids long. The ends lost 5 bases at V and 3 bases at J; junction bases unmatched: 17. Per germline, CDR1 SGHTA and CDR2 FQGTGA. In DNA form, the CDR3 reads TGTGCCAGCAGCCTCACTCTTCCGGGACTAGCGGGAGGGCCCTCTACAGATACGCAGTATTTT. This codes for CASSLTLPGLAGGPSTDTQYF.

The rearrangement uses TRBV6-5 and TRBJ2-1, with D unclear. The CDR3 consists of 11 residues. Germline CDR1 reads MNHEY; CDR2 reads SVGAGI. The V gene lost 2 bases and the J gene lost 7 bases, with 3 bases spanning the gap. CDR3 DNA: TGTGCCAGCAGTTACCTAAATGAGCAGTTCTTC. Encoded protein: CASSYLNEQFF.

V usage is TRBV6-4 and J usage is TRBJ1-2; D possibly corresponds to TRBD1 (6 bases). Germline V gene sequence: CDR1 MRHNA, CDR2 SNTAGT. Trimming took off 3 bases at V and 6 bases at J, with 14 bases between the two ends. The CDR3 sequence is 14 residues long. Here the CDR3 DNA reads TGTGCCAGCAGTGAAGGGCAGGGGACGGATGGCTACACCTTC. It yields the protein CASSEGQGTDGYTF.

This clone was seen only once. The chain has TRBV2 and TRBJ2-5, with 7 bases fitting TRBD1. V lost 6 bases to trimming and J lost 1 base; unmatched junction nucleotides: 2. The CDR3 spans 13 residues. Germline loops: CDR1 SNHLY, CDR2 FYNNEI. In DNA, the CDR3 is TGTGCCAGCAGGGGGACAGTCCAAGAGACCCAGTACTTC. Translating gives CASRGTVQETQYF.

There are a few counts of this clone. The genes are TRBV6-5 and TRBJ1-3; 8 bases line up with TRBD1. Germline values: CDR1 MNHEY, CDR2 SVGAGI. Trimming cost V 5 bases and J 0 bases; bases outside gene matches: 3. The CDR3 is 15 amino acids. DNA of the CDR3: TGTGCCAGCAGTCCTACAGGGGGCTCTGGAAACACCATATATTTT. Amino acid sequence: CASSPTGGSGNTIYF.

The J gene is TRBJ1-1, the V gene TRBV29-1; possible D gene TRBD1, 6 bases. The CDR3 totals 13 residues. Germline-derived CDR1 and CDR2 are SQVTM and ANQGSEA. V shed 6 bases and J shed 5 bases, with 16 bases lying between them. The CDR3 sequence is CSVWRGGRTEAFF. The CDR3 bases are TGCAGCGTGTGGAGGGGGGGAAGGACTGAAGCTTTCTTT.